This TCR beta chain was obtained from a study of OX40 agonist ivuxolimab in advanced cancers. Study details: Males comprised roughly four fifths of the group, whose mean age was approximately 62 years (range about 20 to 85). The study's findings and limits: Expanded peripheral T cells had an undetermined antigen specificity. Patients who responded partially at 0.1-3.0 mg/kg showed clonal expansion ranking among the lowest.

Comments on this clone: Antigen specificity is unknown.

Produced via immunoSEQ multiplex PCR; TCRdb's table is partial and in-frame only. The sample lists under 25,000 clones, approximately 90% occurring once. The specimen comprised CD4+ or CD8+ T cells sorted from blood, sampled in a trial of the OX40 agonist ivuxolimab. The receptor's source is an adult with an advanced solid tumor such as melanoma, head and neck, liver or kidney cancer.

The CDR3 here is CATSRDVTGQGDEKLFF. The DNA of the CDR3 is TGTGCCACCAGCAGAGATGTAACGGGACAGGGAGATGAAAAACTGTTTTTT. The chain carries TRBV15 and TRBJ1-4; 9 positions agree with TRBD1. CDR1 is LNHNV, CDR2 YYDKDF, per germline (reference sequence). V lost 0 bases, J lost 6 bases, and 8 bases stayed unmatched. The CDR3 sequence is 17 residues long.